Included here is one TCR beta chain sequence, with context. The antigen is not known. Naive CD8 libraries were made from about 20,000 to 1,000,000 sorted cells, and they used 10%, 30% or 50% RNA. Sorting isolated naive CD8 T cells as CD8+CD4-CCR7+CD45RA+ events. Previously described methods and listed TCR primers were employed for the bulk TCR libraries. TCRdb redid the calling of the PCR reads with MiXCR, one entry per CDR3 protein. The data contain under 800,000 distinct CDR3 sequences, about 25% of them singletons. This specimen comes from a study of molecular identifiers for immune sequencing clone quantification. The CDR3 runs 18 residues. Germline lookup yields CDR1 DFQATT and CDR2 SNEGSKA (reference sequence). V was trimmed by 0 bases and J by 2 bases, leaving 23 bases between them. Findings of the study overall: Clones with over 20 RNA copies captured over 99% of effector molecules but under 1% of naive ones.

This chain joins TRBV20-1 and TRBJ2-7; D perhaps matches TRBD2 (6 bases). This sequence was found in a human donor in good health. Some libraries in this study had Jurkat cell RNA spiked in. The sequenced material came from naive CD8+ T cells from blood, with Jurkat cell RNA spiked in. Subset meaning: FACS-sorted CD8+CD4-CCR7+CD45RA+ naive T cells. The CDR3 bases are TGCAGTGCTAGAGATGTCAATCCCGGGACTGTCGCAACCTACGAGCAGTACTTC. Translating it yields CSARDVNPGTVATYEQYF.